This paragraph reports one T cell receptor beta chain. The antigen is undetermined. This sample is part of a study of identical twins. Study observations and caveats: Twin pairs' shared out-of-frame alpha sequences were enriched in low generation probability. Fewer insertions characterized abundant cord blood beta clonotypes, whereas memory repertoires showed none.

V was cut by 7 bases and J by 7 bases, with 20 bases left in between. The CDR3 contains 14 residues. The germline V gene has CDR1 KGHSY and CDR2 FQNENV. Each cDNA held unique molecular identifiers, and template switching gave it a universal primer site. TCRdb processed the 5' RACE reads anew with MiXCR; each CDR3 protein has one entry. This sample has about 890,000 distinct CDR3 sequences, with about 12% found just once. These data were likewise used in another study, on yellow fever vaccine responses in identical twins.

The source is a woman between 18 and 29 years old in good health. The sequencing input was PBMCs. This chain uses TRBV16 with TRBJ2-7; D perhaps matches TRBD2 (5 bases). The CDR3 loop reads CASTPDSLLVEQYF. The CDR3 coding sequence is TGTGCCAGCACCCCGGACTCATTACTTGTAGAGCAGTACTTC.